A single sample gave rise to the 32 T cell receptor beta chains below, sequenced in a study of prognosis after radiotherapy for stage I lung cancer (dated by TCRdb to about 2021). The instrument was an Illumina HiSeq 3000. Two rounds of multiplex PCR were performed to amplify the TCR beta CDR3 region from genomic DNA. The first PCR round used primers specific to each TRBV and TRBJ gene, and the primer sequences were filed in Chinese patent CN105087789A. The public reads were reprocessed in TCRdb via fastp at Q25 and MiXCR, keeping in-frame beta chains. Duplicate CDR3 protein sequences are folded into a single record with the most common DNA and genes. For this sample the table gives 13,000 to 15,000 distinct CDR3 sequences, of which around a quarter were detected only once. The ten largest clones add up to 11% of the sample. The material was PBMCs, obtained before or after stereotactic body radiation therapy (not recorded which). Receptors were obtained from a donor aged 50 or older with non-small cell lung cancer.

This clonotype was recorded only once. Since a far larger clone is one base different, this is likely a read error. The gene calls are TRBV20-1 and TRBJ2-7; TRBD2 aligns across 8 bases. Looked up from germline, CDR1 is DFQATT and CDR2 is SNEGSKA (reference sequence). This CDR3 has 16 residues. The junction had 18 bases not matched to a gene; V was cut back by 4 bases and J by 7 bases. DNA of the CDR3: TGCAGTGCTAACTTGACGAGCGGGAGAATTGGGAATGAGCAGTACTTC. This codes for CSANLTSGRIGNEQYF.

The CDR3 DNA is TGTGCCAGCAGTGAATCAGGTTTGATTGGGGAACACTGGAATCAGCCCCAGCATTTT. This translates into CASSESGLIGEHWNQPQHF. This chain uses TRBV25-1 with TRBJ1-5; no definite D call. The germline CDR1 and CDR2 sequences are MGHDK and SYGVNS. Trimming shortened V by 1 base and J by 4 bases, and 23 bases separated the two germline ends. This CDR3 comprises 19 residues.

By share, this clonotype ranks as medium-sized. CDR3 DNA: TGCGCCAGCAGCTTAGGGGACACCTACAATGAGCAGTTCTTC. The encoded protein is CASSLGDTYNEQFF. The rearrangement joins TRBV5-1 to TRBJ2-1, with a tentative D call TRBD1 (6 bases). Trimming took off 2 bases at V and 2 bases at J, with 8 bases between the two ends. Per the germline V gene, CDR1 is SGHRS and CDR2 is YFSETQ. The length of the CDR3 is 14 residues.

This clonotype was seen repeatedly, ten times or more. The chain has TRBV4-1 and TRBJ2-7; 13 bases align to TRBD2. With V trimmed by 3 bases and J by 7 bases, 6 bases remained unmatched. The CDR3 spans 15 residues. The germline V gene encodes CDR1 MGHRA and CDR2 YSYEKL. DNA of the CDR3: TGCGCCAGCAGCCAGGACGGGACTAGCGGGAATGAGCAGTACTTC. This gives the protein CASSQDGTSGNEQYF.

Notes on this clonotype: It may be a read error: a sequence one base away is much more abundant. This chain links TRBV5-4 with TRBJ2-7; 10 bases are shared with TRBD2. Germline CDR1 SGHNT, CDR2 YYREEE (reference sequence). CDR3 length: 17 amino acids. The CDR3 coding sequence is TGTGCCGGCAGCGTAACCATCCTAGCGGGAGTTACCTACGAGCAGTACTTC. The encoded protein is CAGSVTILAGVTYEQYF.

In this sample, this clonotype turned up many times. V is TRBV5-6 and J is TRBJ2-1; D not resolved. Germline lookup yields CDR1 SGHDT and CDR2 YYEEEE. This CDR3 contains 15 residues. V was shortened by 3 bases and J by 0 bases, with 10 bases between the two germline ends. The CDR3: CASSSTSGSYNEQFF. CDR3 nucleotides: TGTGCCAGCAGCTCGACATCTGGCTCCTACAATGAGCAGTTCTTC.

CDR3 in amino acids: CAWSGLAGYNEQFF. Here the CDR3 DNA reads TGTGCCTGGAGTGGCCTAGCGGGCTACAATGAGCAGTTCTTC. V is TRBV30 and J is TRBJ2-1, with 8 bases fitting TRBD2. CDR1 is GTSNPN and CDR2 is SVGIG in the germline V gene (reference sequence). This CDR3 region has 14 residues. The V and J ends lost 1 base and 3 bases, in that order; junction bases with no gene match: 2.

Remarks on this clonotype: A far more abundant clone sits one base away, making this likely a read error. The chain combines TRBV6-2 or TRBV6-3 with TRBJ1-1, with unresolved D. This CDR3 has 13 amino acids. Germline V gives CDR1 MNHEY, CDR2 SVGEGT. The CDR3 loop is CARSALPGSEAFF. The DNA for the CDR3 is TGTGCCCGCAGTGCCTTACCGGGCTCGGAAGCTTTCTTT.

This clonotype is medium-sized. The chain joins TRBV27 to TRBJ2-1, with a tentative D call TRBD2 (6 bases). This CDR3 has 15 residues. V lost 5 bases and J 6 bases, leaving 17 bases between the germline ends. Germline CDR1 MNHEY, CDR2 SMNVEV (reference sequence). CDR3 in DNA: TGTGCCAGCAGTCGAACCGCCGGACTACTCAATGAGCAGTTCTTC. Its translation: CASSRTAGLLNEQFF.

This clonotype counts as medium-sized. The genes are TRBV2 and TRBJ1-6; 8 bases fit TRBD1. V lost 6 bases to trimming and J lost 7 bases; unmatched junction nucleotides: 5. This CDR3 is built from 14 residues. Germline V gene lookup returns CDR1 SNHLY and CDR2 FYNNEI. The CDR3 sequence is CASRDRVWNSPLHF. As DNA, the CDR3 is TGTGCCAGCAGGGACAGGGTCTGGAATTCACCCCTCCACTTT.

The chain has TRBV20-1 and TRBJ1-5; TRBD1 is a possible D gene (5 bases). CDR3 length: 14 residues. V was trimmed by 0 bases and J by 11 bases, leaving 17 bases between them. Germline CDR1 reads DFQATT; CDR2 reads SNEGSKA (reference sequence). The CDR3 sequence is CSARDGQGGQAQHF. The CDR3 nucleotides are TGCAGTGCTAGAGATGGCCAGGGTGGCCAAGCCCAGCATTTT.

This clonotype was recorded many times. At one boundary the junction diverges from the germline segment, which might be a read error. CDR3: CASSYSETTEELFF. The DNA of the CDR3 is TGTGCCAGTAGTTATAGCGAGACCACCGAGGAGCTGTTTTTT. J is TRBJ2-2 and V is TRBV19; weak D call: TRBD2 (5 bases). Germline CDR1 is LNHDA and CDR2 is SQIVND (reference sequence). The CDR3 spans 14 residues.

Comment on this clonotype: It differs at one base from a far larger clone, so likely a read error. V is TRBV6-4 and J is TRBJ1-2; no clear D. This CDR3 is 15 amino acids long. Trimming shortened V by 4 bases and J by 1 base, and 13 bases separated the two germline ends. Germline-derived CDR1 and CDR2 are MRHNA and SNTAGT. The CDR3 is CASSAGVSGNYGYTF. CDR3 in DNA: TGTGCCAGCAGTGCCGGGGTCAGCGGTAACTATGGCTACACCTTC.

This clonotype was found many times. The CDR3 region has the DNA TGCAGTGCTATCTCATCCGGGACAGGGCCTGAAAAACTGTTTTTT. Protein sequence: CSAISSGTGPEKLFF. V gene TRBV20-1 combines with J gene TRBJ1-4, with 9 positions matching TRBD1. Germline V gene data show CDR1 as DFQATT and CDR2 as SNEGSKA (reference sequence). Trimming cost V 4 bases and J 7 bases; bases outside gene matches: 10. This CDR3 comprises 15 residues.

The V gene is TRBV30, the J gene TRBJ2-2; D gene uncertain. The ends were cut back, 2 bases at V and 10 bases at J, with 17 bases in the middle. CDR3 length: 14 amino acids. Germline V CDR1 and CDR2: GTSNPN, SVGIG (reference sequence). CDR3 region: CAWSLGPPTLELFF. The CDR3 DNA reads TGTGCCTGGAGTTTAGGGCCTCCTACCTTGGAGCTGTTTTTT.

Comments on this clonotype: The junction and the germline gene differ at one end; a read error may be behind it. The rearrangement joins TRBV27 to TRBJ1-5; D is ambiguous. The CDR3 consists of 16 residues. Germline CDR1 reads MNHEY; CDR2 reads SMNVEV (reference sequence). In DNA, the CDR3 is TGTGCCAGCAGGGGCGGCGGATACTACTTCAATCAGACCCAGCATTTT. Residues: CASRGGGYYFNQTQHF.

In this sample, this clonotype turned up many times. The chain joins TRBV7-9 to TRBJ1-2; 8 bases are shared with TRBD1. J gave up 5 bases and V 3 bases, and 5 bases lay outside the gene matches. This CDR3 contains 14 residues. Germline assignment: CDR1 SEHNR and CDR2 FQNEAQ (reference sequence). The CDR3 nucleotides read TGTGCCAGCAGCTTGGCCAGGGGGCCGTATGGCTACACCTTC. It yields the protein CASSLARGPYGYTF.

This rearrangement joins TRBV7-9 to TRBJ1-2, with no clear D. V was trimmed by 7 bases and J by 6 bases, leaving 15 bases between them. The germline CDR1 and CDR2 sequences are SEHNR and FQNEAQ (reference sequence). The CDR3 covers 13 residues. Here the CDR3 DNA reads TGTGCCAGCACTTTGGCGGCCGCAAATGGCTACACCTTC. This sequence encodes CASTLAAANGYTF.

This clonotype was seen many times. The rearrangement joins TRBV11-2 to TRBJ2-7; D is unresolved. Trimming took off 4 bases at V and 6 bases at J, with 10 bases between the two ends. The CDR3 length is 12 residues. Germline CDR1 SGHAT, CDR2 FQNNGV. For the CDR3, the DNA is TGTGCCAGCAGCTCCGAGGAAGTCGAGCAGTACTTC. This translates into CASSSEEVEQYF.

This clonotype appeared many times. The CDR3 loop reads CASSLANYNEQFF. As DNA, the CDR3 is TGCGCCAGCAGTCTTGCGAACTACAATGAGCAGTTCTTC. The V gene is TRBV10-2, the J gene TRBJ2-1, with D hard to call. The CDR3 runs to 13 residues. Germline V lookup: CDR1 WSHSY, CDR2 SAAADI. V was pared by 5 bases and J by 3 bases, with 8 bases between.

Comments on this clonotype: This sequence is one base from a far larger clone and is likely a read error. The chain employs TRBV6-2 or TRBV6-3 and TRBJ1-4, with D perhaps matching TRBD1 (5 bases). In germline, CDR1 is MNHEY, CDR2 SVGEGT. The CDR3 is 14 residues long. Trimming pared 9 bases from V and 8 bases from J, leaving 19 bases between. This CDR3 reads CASSTQTASEKLFF. The CDR3 DNA reads as TGTGCCAGTTCGACGCAGACAGCGTCGGAAAAACTGTTTTTT.

This clonotype was seen many times. The chain uses TRBV19 and TRBJ2-4; no definite D call. Per germline, CDR1 LNHDA and CDR2 SQIVND (reference sequence). CDR3 length: 12 amino acids. Trimming took off 1 base at V and 13 bases at J, with 11 bases between the two ends. CDR3 protein: CASSIADTQQYF. CDR3 sequence (DNA): TGTGCCAGTAGTATAGCCGACACCCAACAGTACTTC.

Notes on this clonotype: A much bigger clone sits one base away, suggesting this may be a read error. The rearrangement joins TRBV2 to TRBJ2-5; D is uncertain. CDR3 length equals 13 residues. Per germline, CDR1 SNHLY and CDR2 FYNNEI. V gave up 3 bases and J gave up 7 bases, with 12 bases separating them. CDR3 sequence: CASSEGTLGTQYF. Here the CDR3 DNA reads TGTGCCAGCAGTGAGGGCACACTCGGGACCCAGTACTTC.

In this sample, this clonotype turned up many times. V usage is TRBV7-3 and J usage is TRBJ2-1; D may be TRBD1 or TRBD2 (5 bases each). The ends were cut back, 0 bases at V and 14 bases at J, with 17 bases in the middle. Germline assignment: CDR1 SGHTA and CDR2 FQGTGA. The CDR3 has 14 amino acids. CDR3 sequence (DNA): TGTGCCAGCAGCTTAACGGGGACCGGGCCCCACAAGTTCTTC. Translation: CASSLTGTGPHKFF.

With regard to this clonotype: At one boundary the junction diverges from the germline segment, which might be a read error. This chain uses TRBV5-6 with TRBJ1-3; no definite D call. CDR3 size: 14 residues. The V gene's germline CDR1 is SGHDT and CDR2 YYEEEE. The CDR3 region has the DNA TGTGCCAGCAGCGCCAGCTACTCTGGAAACACCATATGTTTT. Its translation is CASSASYSGNTICF.

The chain links TRBV6-4 to TRBJ1-6; D is unclear. The V gene's germline CDR1 is MRHNA and CDR2 SNTAGT. With 8 bases removed from V and 13 bases from J, the gap between germline ends came to 18 bases. This CDR3 region has 13 residues. CDR3 nucleotide sequence: TGTGCCAGCTCAAGCTCCTATAATTACCCCCTCCACTTT. Translation: CASSSSYNYPLHF.

The chain links TRBV2 to TRBJ1-6, with D uncertain. V lost 7 bases and J 4 bases, leaving 17 bases between the germline ends. Looked up from germline, CDR1 is SNHLY and CDR2 is FYNNEI. This CDR3 has 16 amino acids. In DNA form, the CDR3 reads TGTGCCAGCATCCTTACACGGATTTTGTATAATTCACCCCTCCACTTT. Translation: CASILTRILYNSPLHF.

This clonotype is medium-sized within its sample. This sequence joins TRBV27 and TRBJ1-5, with a tentative D call TRBD1 (5 bases). CDR1 and CDR2 (germline): MNHEY, SMNVEV (reference sequence). V was pared by 2 bases and J by 7 bases, with 9 bases between. The CDR3 contains 13 residues. CDR3 sequence (DNA): TGTGCCAGCAGTTTACAGGGTGGACAGCCCCAGCATTTT. Its translation is CASSLQGGQPQHF.

This chain connects TRBV5-1 to TRBJ2-3; a weak D match, TRBD2 (6 bases). V was cut by 4 bases and J by 4 bases, with 22 bases left in between. The CDR3 consists of 17 residues. Germline CDR1 is SGHRS and CDR2 is YFSETQ. The CDR3 coding sequence is TGCGCCAGCAGCCCCAGACCCACTAGGAGGGCCGCAGATACGCAGTATTTT. Translation: CASSPRPTRRAADTQYF.

Concerning this clonotype: A far larger clone is one base from this, pointing to a likely read error. The rearrangement links TRBV6-5 to TRBJ1-6; 7 nucleotides align to TRBD1. Trimming removed 8 bases from V and 9 bases from J; junction bases left unmatched: 13. The CDR3 contains 15 residues. Germline-derived CDR1 and CDR2 are MNHEY and SVGAGI. CDR3 residues: CASVEGDRGLSPLHF. The CDR3 DNA follows: TGTGCCAGCGTAGAAGGGGATAGGGGGCTTTCACCCCTCCACTTT.

Many counts were recorded for this clonotype. The chain uses TRBV14 and TRBJ1-1; D ambiguous. This CDR3 has 13 residues. V was clipped by 3 bases and J by 10 bases, with 15 bases between them. Germline-derived CDR1 and CDR2 are SGHDN and FVKESK. The CDR3 reads CASSQLSSSGAFF. As DNA, the CDR3 is TGTGCCAGCAGCCAGCTCAGTTCGAGCGGAGCTTTCTTT. Supplemented by reference TRBV14 and TRBJ1-1, the full variable domain reads EAGVTQFPSHSVIEKGQTVTLRCDPISGHDNLYWYRRVMGKEIKFLLHFVKESKQDESGMPNNRFLAERTGGTYSTLKVQPAELEDSGVYFCASSQLSSSGAFFGQGTRLTVV.

This clonotype is labeled medium-sized. This chain connects TRBV2 to TRBJ2-7; weak D call: TRBD2 (5 bases). CDR1 is SNHLY, CDR2 FYNNEI, per germline. The V gene lost 6 bases and the J gene lost 2 bases, with 11 bases spanning the gap. The CDR3 is made up of 13 amino acids. DNA for the CDR3: TGTGCCAGCAGGGGAGATGGAACCTACGAGCAGTACTTC. Its protein product is CASRGDGTYEQYF.